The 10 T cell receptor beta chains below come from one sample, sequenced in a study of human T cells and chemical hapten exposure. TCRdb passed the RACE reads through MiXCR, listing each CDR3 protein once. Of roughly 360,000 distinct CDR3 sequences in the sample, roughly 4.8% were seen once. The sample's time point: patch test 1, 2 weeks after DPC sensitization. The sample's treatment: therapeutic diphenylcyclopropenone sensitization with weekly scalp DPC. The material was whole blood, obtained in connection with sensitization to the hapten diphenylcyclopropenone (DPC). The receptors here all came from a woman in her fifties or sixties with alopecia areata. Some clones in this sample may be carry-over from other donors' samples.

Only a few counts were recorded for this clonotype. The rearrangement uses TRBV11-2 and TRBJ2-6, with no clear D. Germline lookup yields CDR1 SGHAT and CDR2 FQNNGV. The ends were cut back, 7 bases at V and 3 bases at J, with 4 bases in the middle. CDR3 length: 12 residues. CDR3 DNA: TGTGCCAGCACTTTTGGGGCCAACGTCCTGACTTTC. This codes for CASTFGANVLTF.

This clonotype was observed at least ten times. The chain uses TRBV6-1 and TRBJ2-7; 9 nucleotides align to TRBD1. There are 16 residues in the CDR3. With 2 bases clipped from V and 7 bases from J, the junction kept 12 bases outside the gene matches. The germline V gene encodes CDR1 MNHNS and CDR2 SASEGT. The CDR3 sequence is CASSERWDRDKVEQYF. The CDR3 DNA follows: TGTGCCAGCAGTGAACGATGGGACAGGGACAAAGTGGAGCAGTACTTC.

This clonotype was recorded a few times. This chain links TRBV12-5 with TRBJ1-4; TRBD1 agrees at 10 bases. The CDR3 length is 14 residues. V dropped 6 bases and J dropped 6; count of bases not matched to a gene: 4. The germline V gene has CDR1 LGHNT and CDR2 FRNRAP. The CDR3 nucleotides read TGTGCTAGTGGGCCCGGGACAGGGGATGAAAAACTGTTTTTT. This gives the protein CASGPGTGDEKLFF.

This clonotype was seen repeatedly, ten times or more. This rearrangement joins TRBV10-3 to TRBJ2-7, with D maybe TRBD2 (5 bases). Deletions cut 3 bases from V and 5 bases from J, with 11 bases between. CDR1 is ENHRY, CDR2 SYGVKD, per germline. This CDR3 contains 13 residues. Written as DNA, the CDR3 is TGTGCCATCAGTGACTTGCGGGCGGACGAGCAGTACTTC. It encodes CAISDLRADEQYF.

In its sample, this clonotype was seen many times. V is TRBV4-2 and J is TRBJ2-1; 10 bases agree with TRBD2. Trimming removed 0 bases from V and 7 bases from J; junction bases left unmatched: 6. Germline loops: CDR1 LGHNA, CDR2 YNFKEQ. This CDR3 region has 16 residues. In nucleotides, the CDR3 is TGTGCCAGCAGCCAAGATCCAGCGGGAGGGATAAATGAGCAGTTCTTC. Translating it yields CASSQDPAGGINEQFF.

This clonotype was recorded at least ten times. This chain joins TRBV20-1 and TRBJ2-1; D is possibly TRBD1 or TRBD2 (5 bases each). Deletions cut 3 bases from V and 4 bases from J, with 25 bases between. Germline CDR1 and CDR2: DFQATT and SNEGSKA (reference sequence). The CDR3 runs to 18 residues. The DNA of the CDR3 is TGCAGTGCTAGGGGCGAGGGTGGGGCAGGCCTCAAATACAATGAGCAGTTCTTC. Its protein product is CSARGEGGAGLKYNEQFF.

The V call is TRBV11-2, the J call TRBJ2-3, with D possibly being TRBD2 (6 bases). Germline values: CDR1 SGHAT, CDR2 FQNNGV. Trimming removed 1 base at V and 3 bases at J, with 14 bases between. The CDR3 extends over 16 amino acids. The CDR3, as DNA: TGTGCCAGCAGCTTAGTAACGGGAGCGAGGACAGATACGCAGTATTTT. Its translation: CASSLVTGARTDTQYF.

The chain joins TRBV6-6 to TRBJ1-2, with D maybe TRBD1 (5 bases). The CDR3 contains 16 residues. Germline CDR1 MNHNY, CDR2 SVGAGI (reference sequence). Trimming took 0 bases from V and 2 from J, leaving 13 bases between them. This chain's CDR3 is CASSYSEGRSNYGYTF. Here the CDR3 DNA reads TGTGCCAGCAGTTACTCCGAGGGGAGAAGCAACTATGGCTACACCTTC.

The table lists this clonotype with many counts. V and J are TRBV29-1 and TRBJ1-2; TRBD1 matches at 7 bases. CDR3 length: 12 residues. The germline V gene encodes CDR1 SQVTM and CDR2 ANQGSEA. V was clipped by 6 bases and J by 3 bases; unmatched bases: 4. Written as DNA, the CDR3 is TGCAGCGTCCCTACAGGGGACTATGGCTACACCTTC. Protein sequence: CSVPTGDYGYTF.

CDR3 coding DNA: TGCGCCAGCAGCCAGCTAGCGGTAACTAGCACAGATACGCAGTATTTT. Its protein product is CASSQLAVTSTDTQYF. The chain combines TRBV4-1 with TRBJ2-3; 7 bases are shared with TRBD2. V lost 3 bases and J lost 0; bases outside the gene matches: 6. Germline CDR1 MGHRA, CDR2 YSYEKL. The CDR3 has 16 residues.